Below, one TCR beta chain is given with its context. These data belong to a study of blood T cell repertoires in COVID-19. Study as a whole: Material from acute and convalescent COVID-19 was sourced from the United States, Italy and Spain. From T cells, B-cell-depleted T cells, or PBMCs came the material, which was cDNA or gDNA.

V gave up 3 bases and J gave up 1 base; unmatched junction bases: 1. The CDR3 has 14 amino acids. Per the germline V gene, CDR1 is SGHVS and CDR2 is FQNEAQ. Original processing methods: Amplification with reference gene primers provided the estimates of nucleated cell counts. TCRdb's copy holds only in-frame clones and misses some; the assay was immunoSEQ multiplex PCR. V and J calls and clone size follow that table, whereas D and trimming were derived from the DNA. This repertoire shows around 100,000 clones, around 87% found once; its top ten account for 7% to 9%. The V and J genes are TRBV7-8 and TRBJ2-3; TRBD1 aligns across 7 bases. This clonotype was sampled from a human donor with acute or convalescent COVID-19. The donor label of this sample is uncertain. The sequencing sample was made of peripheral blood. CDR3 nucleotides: TGTGCCAGCAGCTTCGGACAGGGCACAGATACGCAGTATTTT. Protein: CASSFGQGTDTQYF.